The source of this TCR beta chain is a study of blood T cell repertoires in COVID-19. Study information: Specimens from acute and convalescent COVID-19 originated in the United States, Italy and Spain. Sources were T cells, B-cell-depleted T cells, or PBMCs; the material itself was cDNA or gDNA.

Germline trimming cut 7 bases from V and 4 bases from J; bases unmatched to any gene: 4. Germline V CDR1 and CDR2: LNHDA, SQIVND (reference sequence). The CDR3 has 13 residues. Study processing details: Amplification with reference gene primers provided the estimates of nucleated cell counts. Profiled with immunoSEQ multiplex PCR; TCRdb holds only in-frame clones, not every one. The V and J calls and clone size come from that table; D and trimming were worked out from the DNA. The data hold around 700,000 clones, with over 80% observed a single time. This sequence joins TRBV19 and TRBJ1-1, with 9 bases identical to TRBD1. The sequencing sample was made of peripheral blood. This clonotype originated in a woman younger than 35 with acute or convalescent COVID-19. The CDR3 nucleotides are TGTGCCAGTATGTTGACAGGGGGCACTGAAGCTTTCTTT. Translating gives CASMLTGGTEAFF.